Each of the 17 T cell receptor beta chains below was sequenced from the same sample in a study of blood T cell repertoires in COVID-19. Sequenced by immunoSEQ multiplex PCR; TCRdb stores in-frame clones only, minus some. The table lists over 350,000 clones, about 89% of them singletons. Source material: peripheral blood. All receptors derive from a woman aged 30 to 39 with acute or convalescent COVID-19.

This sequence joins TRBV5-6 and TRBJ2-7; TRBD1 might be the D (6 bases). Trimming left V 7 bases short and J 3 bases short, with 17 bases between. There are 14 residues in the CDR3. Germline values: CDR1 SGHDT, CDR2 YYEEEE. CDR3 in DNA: TGTGCCAGCCGACCTCGGGACACCAACTACGAGCAGTACTTC. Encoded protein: CASRPRDTNYEQYF.

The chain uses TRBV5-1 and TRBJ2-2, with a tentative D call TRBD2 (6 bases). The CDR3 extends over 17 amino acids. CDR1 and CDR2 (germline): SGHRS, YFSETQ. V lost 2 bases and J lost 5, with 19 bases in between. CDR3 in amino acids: CASSFSLASGGTGELFF. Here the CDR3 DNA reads TGCGCCAGCAGCTTTAGCTTAGCCTCCGGAGGGACCGGGGAGCTGTTTTTT.

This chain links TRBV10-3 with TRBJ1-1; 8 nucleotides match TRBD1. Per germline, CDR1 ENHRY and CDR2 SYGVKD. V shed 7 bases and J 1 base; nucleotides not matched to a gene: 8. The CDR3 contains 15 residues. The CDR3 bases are TGTGCCATCAAAATGGACAGGGAGCCGAACACTGAAGCTTTCTTT. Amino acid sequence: CAIKMDREPNTEAFF.

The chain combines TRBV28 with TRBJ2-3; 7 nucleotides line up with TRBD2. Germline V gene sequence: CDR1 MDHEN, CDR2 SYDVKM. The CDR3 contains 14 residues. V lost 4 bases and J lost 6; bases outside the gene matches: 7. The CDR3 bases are TGTGCCAGCAGTTGGGGAGGGGATCTCGATACGCAGTATTTT. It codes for CASSWGGDLDTQYF. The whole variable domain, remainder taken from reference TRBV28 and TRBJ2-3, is DVKVTQSSRYLVKRTGEKVFLECVQDMDHENMFWYRQDPGLGLRLIYFSYDVKMKEKGDIPEGYSVSREKKERFSLILESASTNQTSMYLCASSWGGDLDTQYFGPGTRLTVL.

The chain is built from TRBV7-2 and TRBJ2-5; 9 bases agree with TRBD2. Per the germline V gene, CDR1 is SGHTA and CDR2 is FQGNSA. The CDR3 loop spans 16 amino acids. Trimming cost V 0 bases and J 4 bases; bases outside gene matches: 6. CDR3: CASSLARISGGETQYF. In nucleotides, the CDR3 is TGTGCCAGCAGCTTAGCGCGTATTAGCGGGGGAGAGACCCAGTACTTC.

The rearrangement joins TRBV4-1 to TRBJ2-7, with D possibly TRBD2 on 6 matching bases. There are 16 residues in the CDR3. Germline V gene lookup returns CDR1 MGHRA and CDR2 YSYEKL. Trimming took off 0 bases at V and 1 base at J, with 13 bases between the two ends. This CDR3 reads CASSQDWGDGSYEQYF. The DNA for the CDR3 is TGCGCCAGCAGCCAAGATTGGGGGGACGGGTCCTACGAGCAGTACTTC.

This chain's CDR3 is CATSDPRDRAGNQPQHF. DNA for the CDR3: TGTGCCACCAGTGATCCAAGGGACAGGGCAGGCAATCAGCCCCAGCATTTT. The chain links TRBV24-1 to TRBJ1-5; 9 bases line up with TRBD1. Germline V gene sequence: CDR1 KGHDR, CDR2 SFDVKD. Trimming at V came to 3 bases and at J to 2 bases, leaving 7 bases not matched to a gene. This CDR3 contains 17 residues.

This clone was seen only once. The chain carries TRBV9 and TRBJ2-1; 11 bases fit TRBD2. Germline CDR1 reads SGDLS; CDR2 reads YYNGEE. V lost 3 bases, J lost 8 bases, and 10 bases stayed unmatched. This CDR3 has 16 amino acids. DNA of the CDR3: TGTGCCAGCAGCGCCCCACTAGCGGGGGCGATGGATGAGCAGTTCTTC. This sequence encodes CASSAPLAGAMDEQFF.

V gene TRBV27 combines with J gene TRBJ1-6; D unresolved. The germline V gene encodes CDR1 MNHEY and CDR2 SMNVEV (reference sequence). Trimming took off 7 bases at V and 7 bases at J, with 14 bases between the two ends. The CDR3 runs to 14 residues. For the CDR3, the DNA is TGTGCCAGCAAAGGCGAGGATCGGAATTCACCCCTCCACTTT. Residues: CASKGEDRNSPLHF.

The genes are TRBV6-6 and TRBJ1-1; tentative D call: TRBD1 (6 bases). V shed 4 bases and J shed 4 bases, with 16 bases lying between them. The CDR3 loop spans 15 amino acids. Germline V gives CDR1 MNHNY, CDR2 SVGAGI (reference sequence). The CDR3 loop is CASSSTTTGTTEAFF. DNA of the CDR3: TGTGCCAGCAGTTCTACTACTACAGGGACCACTGAAGCTTTCTTT.

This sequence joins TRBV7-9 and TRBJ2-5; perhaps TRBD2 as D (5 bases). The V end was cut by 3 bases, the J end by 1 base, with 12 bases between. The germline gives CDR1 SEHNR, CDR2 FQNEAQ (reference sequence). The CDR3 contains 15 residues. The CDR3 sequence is CASSFTSGSQETQYF. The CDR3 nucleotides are TGTGCCAGCAGCTTCACTTCGGGGAGCCAAGAGACCCAGTACTTC.

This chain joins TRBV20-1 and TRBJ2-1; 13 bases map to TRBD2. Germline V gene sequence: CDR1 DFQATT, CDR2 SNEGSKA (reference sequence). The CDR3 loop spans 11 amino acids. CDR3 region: CRLAGGNEQFF. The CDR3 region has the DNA TGCAGACTAGCGGGGGGGAATGAGCAGTTCTTC.

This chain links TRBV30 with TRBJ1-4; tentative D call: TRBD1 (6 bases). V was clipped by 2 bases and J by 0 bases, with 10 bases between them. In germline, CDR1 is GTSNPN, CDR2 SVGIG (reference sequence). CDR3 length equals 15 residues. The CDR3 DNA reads TGTGCCTGGAGTCTGCGGGGGCCAACTAATGAAAAACTGTTTTTT. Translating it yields CAWSLRGPTNEKLFF. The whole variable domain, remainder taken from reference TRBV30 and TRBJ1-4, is SQTIHQWPATLVQPVGSPLSLECTVEGTSNPNLYWYRQAAGRGLQLLFYSVGIGQISSEVPQNLSASRPQDRQFILSSKKLLLSDSGFYLCAWSLRGPTNEKLFFGSGTQLSVL.

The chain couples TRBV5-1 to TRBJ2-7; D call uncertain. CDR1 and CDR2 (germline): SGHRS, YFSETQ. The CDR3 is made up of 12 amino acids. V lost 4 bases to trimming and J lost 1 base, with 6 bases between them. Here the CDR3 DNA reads TGCGCCAGCAGCCAACATTCCTACGAGCAGTACTTC. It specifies CASSQHSYEQYF.

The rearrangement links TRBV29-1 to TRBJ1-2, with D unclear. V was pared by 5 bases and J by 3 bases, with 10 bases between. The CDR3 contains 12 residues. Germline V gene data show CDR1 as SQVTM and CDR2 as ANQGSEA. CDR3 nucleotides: TGCAGCGTTTTGGAGATTGACTATGGCTACACCTTC. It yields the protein CSVLEIDYGYTF.

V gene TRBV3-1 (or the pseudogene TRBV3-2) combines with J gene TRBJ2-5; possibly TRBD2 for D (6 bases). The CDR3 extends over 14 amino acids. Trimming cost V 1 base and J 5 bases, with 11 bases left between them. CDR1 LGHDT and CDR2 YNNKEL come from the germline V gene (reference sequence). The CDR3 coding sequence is TGTGCCAGCAGCCAAGTAGGGGCGGGGGAGACCCAGTACTTC. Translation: CASSQVGAGETQYF.

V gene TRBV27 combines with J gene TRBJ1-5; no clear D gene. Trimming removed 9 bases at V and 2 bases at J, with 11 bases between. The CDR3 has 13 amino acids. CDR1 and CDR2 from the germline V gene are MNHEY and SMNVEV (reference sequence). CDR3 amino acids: CASAGQGNQPQHF. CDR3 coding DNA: TGTGCCAGTGCTGGGCAGGGCAATCAGCCCCAGCATTTT.